This TCR beta chain was retrieved from a study of T cell repertoires in cytomegalovirus infection. Findings of the study overall: Clonotypes of TCR beta that were HLA-C-restricted and CMV-specific dominated the ex vivo response.

This clonotype turned up a few times. The antigen is unknown. TCRdb re-derived calls from the reads in MiXCR, one entry per CDR3 protein. The sample holds just over 450,000 distinct CDR3 sequences, under 55% seen once. The CDR3 length is 15 residues. Looked up from germline, CDR1 is MDHEN and CDR2 is SYDVKM. Trimming took off 6 bases at V and 3 bases at J, with 15 bases between the two ends. J is TRBJ1-5 and V is TRBV28; D gene uncertain. The receptor was isolated from a human donor in good health (CMV status not recorded). Some clones in this sample may be carry-over from other donors' samples. The source material was cultured PBMCs, sampled from culture after CMV antigen stimulation. The CDR3 loop is CASSRHSGPNQPQHF. CDR3 in DNA: TGTGCCAGCAGCCGCCACTCAGGCCCCAATCAGCCCCAGCATTTT.